The clone carrying this T cell receptor beta chain was seen more than once but under ten times. The antigen is not known. Germline V gene data show CDR1 as MNHNY and CDR2 as SVGAGI (reference sequence). The germline V and J ends were trimmed by 2 bases and 1 base, with 13 bases remaining between them. The CDR3 is 16 residues long. The sample comes from a study of cytomegalovirus exposure and HLA in healthy donors. Whole-study results and caveats: Upon later analysis, TCR association rates were observed to vary by HLA locus, being highest for DRB1 and lowest for HLA-C. CMV serostatus was the only recorded immune exposure for donors.

This PCR relied on a set of 60 Vbeta primers and 13 Jbeta primers. The assay was immunoSEQ multiplex PCR, and TCRdb's table has in-frame clones only and misses some. The top ten clones hold roughly 5.6% of a sample with some 54,000 clones, 70% to 90% of them seen once. This rearrangement joins TRBV6-6 to TRBJ2-3; D is possibly TRBD2 (5 bases). The TCR was taken from a male donor in good health and CMV-seronegative. Sequenced: PBMCs. The CDR3: CASSYTRQRGTDTQYF. The DNA of the CDR3 is TGTGCCAGCAGTTACACTAGGCAAAGGGGCACAGATACGCAGTATTTT.